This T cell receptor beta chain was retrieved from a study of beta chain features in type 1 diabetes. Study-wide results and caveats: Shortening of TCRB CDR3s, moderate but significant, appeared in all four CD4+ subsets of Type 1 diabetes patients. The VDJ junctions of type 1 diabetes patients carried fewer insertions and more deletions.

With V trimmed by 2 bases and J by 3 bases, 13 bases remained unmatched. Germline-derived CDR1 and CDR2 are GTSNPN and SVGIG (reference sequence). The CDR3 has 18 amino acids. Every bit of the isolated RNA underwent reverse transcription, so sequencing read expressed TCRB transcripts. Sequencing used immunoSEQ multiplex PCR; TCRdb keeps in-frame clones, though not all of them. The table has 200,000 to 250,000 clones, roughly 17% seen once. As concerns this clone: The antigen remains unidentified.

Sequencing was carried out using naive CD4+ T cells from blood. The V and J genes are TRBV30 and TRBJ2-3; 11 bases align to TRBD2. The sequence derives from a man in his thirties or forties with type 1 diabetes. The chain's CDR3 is CAWSWGASGRSRTDTQYF. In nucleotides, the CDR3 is TGTGCCTGGAGTTGGGGGGCTAGCGGGAGGTCTCGGACAGATACGCAGTATTTT.